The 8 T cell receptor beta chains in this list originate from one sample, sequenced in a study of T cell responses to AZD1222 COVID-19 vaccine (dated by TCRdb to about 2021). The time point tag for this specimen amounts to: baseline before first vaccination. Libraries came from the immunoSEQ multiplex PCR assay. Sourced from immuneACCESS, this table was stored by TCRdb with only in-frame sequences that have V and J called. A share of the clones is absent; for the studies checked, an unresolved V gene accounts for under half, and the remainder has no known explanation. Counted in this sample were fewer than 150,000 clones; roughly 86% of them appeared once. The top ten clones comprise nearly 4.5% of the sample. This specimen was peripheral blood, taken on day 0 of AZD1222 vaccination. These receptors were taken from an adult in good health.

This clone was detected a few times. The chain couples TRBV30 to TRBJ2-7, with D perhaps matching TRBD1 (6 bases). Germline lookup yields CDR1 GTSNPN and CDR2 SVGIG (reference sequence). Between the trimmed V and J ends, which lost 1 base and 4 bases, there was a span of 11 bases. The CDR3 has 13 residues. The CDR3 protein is CAWSEGVKYEQYF. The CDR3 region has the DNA TGTGCCTGGAGTGAGGGGGTGAAATACGAGCAGTACTTC. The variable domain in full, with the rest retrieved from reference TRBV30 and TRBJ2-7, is SQTIHQWPATLVQPVGSPLSLECTVEGTSNPNLYWYRQAAGRGLQLLFYSVGIGQISSEVPQNLSASRPQDRQFILSSKKLLLSDSGFYLCAWSEGVKYEQYFGPGTRLTVT.

The CDR3 sequence is CASSHWTQRGTGELFF. The CDR3 coding sequence is TGTGCCAGCAGCCACTGGACCCAGAGGGGCACCGGGGAGCTGTTTTTT. The chain couples TRBV3-1 (or the pseudogene TRBV3-2) to TRBJ2-2; perhaps D is TRBD1 or TRBD2 (5 bases each). The CDR3 length is 16 residues. Trimming stripped 3 bases from V and 4 bases from J, with 15 bases between. Germline CDR1 LGHDT, CDR2 YNNKEL (reference sequence).

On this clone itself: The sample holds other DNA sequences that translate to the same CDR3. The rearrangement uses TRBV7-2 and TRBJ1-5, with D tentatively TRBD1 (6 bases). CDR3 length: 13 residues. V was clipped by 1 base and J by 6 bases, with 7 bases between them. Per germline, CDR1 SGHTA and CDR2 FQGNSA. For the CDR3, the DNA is TGTGCCAGCAGCTTAGACAGGGCTCAGCCCCAGCATTTT. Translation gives CASSLDRAQPQHF.

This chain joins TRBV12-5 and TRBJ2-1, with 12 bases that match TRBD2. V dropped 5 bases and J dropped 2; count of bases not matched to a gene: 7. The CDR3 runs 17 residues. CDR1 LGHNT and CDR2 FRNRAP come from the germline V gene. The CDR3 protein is CASGATLAGGPYNEQFF. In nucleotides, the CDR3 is TGTGCTAGTGGTGCAACCCTAGCGGGAGGGCCCTACAATGAGCAGTTCTTC.

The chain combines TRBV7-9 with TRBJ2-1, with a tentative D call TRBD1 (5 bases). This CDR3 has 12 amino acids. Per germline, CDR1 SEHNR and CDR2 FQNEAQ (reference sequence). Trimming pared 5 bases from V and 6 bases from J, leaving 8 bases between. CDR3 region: CASSQTGNEQFF. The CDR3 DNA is TGTGCCAGCAGCCAAACAGGCAATGAGCAGTTCTTC.

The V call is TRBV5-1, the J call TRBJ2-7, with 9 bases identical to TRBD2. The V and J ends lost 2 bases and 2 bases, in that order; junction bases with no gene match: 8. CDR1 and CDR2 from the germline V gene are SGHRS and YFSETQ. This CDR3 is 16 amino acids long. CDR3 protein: CASSFGGGGGAYEQYF. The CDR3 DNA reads TGCGCCAGCAGCTTTGGTGGCGGCGGGGGGGCCTACGAGCAGTACTTC.

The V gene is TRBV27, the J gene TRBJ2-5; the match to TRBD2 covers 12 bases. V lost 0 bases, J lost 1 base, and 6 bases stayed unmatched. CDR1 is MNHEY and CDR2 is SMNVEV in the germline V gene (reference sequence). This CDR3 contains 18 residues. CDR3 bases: TGTGCCAGCAGTTTATCGGGCGGGGGACTAGCGGGCCAAGAGACCCAGTACTTC. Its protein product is CASSLSGGGLAGQETQYF.

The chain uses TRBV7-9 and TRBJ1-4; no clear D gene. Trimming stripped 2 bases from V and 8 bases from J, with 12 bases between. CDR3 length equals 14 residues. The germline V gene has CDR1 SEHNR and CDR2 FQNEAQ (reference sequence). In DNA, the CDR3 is TGTGCCAGCAGCTTATTGGGCTCGGAGGAAAAACTGTTTTTT. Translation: CASSLLGSEEKLFF.